Sequencing of this TCR beta chain was carried out in a study of radiation and T cells in renal cell carcinoma. Overall study results and limits: Irradiated tumors held more dominant CDR3 motifs than control tumors. In nephrectomy-only tumors, top 100 clonotypes averaged approximately 45%, versus roughly 54% irradiated.

Sequencing was performed with immunoSEQ multiplex PCR; in TCRdb, only in-frame clones are kept and a portion is missing. This sample has about 9,200 clones, with 50% to 75% found just once. The V segment lost 5 bases and the J segment 4 bases; nucleotides outside the gene matches: 7. CDR1 and CDR2 (germline): MNHEY, SMNVEV (reference sequence). The CDR3 spans 15 residues. Documented treatment: 15 Gy SBRT to primary tumor, nephrectomy 4 weeks later. A few counts support this clone. Its specificity is unknown. The sequencing used tumor tissue, collected from a patient whose treatment included radiotherapy and nephrectomy. The chain carries TRBV27 and TRBJ2-1, with TRBD2 matching over 8 bases. The receptor's source is a man between 60 and 70 years old with renal cell carcinoma. The DNA of the CDR3 is TGTGCCAGCAGTGTAATAGCGGGAATGTACAATGAGCAGTTCTTC. This encodes CASSVIAGMYNEQFF.